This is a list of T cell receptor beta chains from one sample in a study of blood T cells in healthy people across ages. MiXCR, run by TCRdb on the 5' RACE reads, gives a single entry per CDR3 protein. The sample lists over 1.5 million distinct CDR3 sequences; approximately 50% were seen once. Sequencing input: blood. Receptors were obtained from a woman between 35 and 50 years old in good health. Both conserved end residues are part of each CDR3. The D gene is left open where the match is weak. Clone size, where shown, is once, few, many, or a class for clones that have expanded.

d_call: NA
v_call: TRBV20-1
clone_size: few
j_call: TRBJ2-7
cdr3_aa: CSAPARVGYEQYF
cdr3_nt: TGCAGTGCACCAGCCCGGGTAGGCTACGAGCAGTACTTC

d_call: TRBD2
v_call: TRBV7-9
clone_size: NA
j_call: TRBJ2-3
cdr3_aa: CASSRWTSGGPDTQYF
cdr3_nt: TGTGCCAGCAGCCGTTGGACTAGCGGAGGACCGGATACGCAGTATTTT

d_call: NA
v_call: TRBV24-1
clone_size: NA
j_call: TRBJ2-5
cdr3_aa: CATSDSLKETQYF
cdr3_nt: TGTGCCACCAGTGATTCCCTTAAAGAGACCCAGTACTTC

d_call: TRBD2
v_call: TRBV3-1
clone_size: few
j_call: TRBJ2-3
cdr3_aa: CASTLSGGRTDTQYF
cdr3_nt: TGTGCCAGCACCCTTAGCGGGGGGCGCACAGATACGCAGTATTTT

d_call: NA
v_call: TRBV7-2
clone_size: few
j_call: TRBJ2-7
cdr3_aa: CASSFALLGYEQYF
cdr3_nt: TGTGCCAGCAGCTTCGCCCTCCTAGGGTACGAGCAGTACTTC

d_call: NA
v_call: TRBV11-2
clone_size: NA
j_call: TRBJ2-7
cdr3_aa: CASRRPAGSSYEQYF
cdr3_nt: TGTGCCAGCAGACGTCCCGCAGGGAGCTCCTACGAGCAGTACTTC

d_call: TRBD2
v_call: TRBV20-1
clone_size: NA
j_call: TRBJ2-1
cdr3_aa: CSARYSGTSGGGPLYNEQFF
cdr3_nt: TGCAGTGCTAGGTATTCCGGGACTAGCGGGGGGGGCCCTCTTTACAATGAGCAGTTCTTC

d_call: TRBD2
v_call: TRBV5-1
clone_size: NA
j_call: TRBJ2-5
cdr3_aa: CASSYLPASGVKETQYF
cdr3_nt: TGCGCCAGCAGCTATCTACCGGCCAGCGGGGTCAAAGAGACCCAGTACTTC

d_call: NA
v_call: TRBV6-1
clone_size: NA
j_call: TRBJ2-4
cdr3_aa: CASSERDSQNIQYF
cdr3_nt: TGTGCCAGCAGTGAACGAGACAGCCAAAACATTCAGTACTTC

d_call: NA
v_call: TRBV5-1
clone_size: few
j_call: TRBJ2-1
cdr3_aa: CASFGAPSYNEQFF
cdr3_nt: TGCGCCAGCTTTGGGGCTCCATCTTACAATGAGCAGTTCTTC

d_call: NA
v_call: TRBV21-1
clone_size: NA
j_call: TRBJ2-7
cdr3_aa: CASSKPGQPSYEQYF
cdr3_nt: TGTGCCAGCAGCAAACCTGGACAGCCCTCCTACGAGCAGTACTTC

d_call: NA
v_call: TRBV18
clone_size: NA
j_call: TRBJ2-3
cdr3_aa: CASSSSPIPPDTQYF
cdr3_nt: TGTGCCAGCTCATCATCCCCAATCCCTCCAGATACGCAGTATTTT

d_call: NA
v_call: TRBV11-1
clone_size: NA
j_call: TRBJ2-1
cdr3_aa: CASSRSRADEQFF
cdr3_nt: TGTGCCAGCAGCCGATCCAGGGCAGACGAGCAGTTCTTC

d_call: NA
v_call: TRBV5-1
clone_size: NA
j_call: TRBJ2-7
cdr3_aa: CASRLTGTISEQYF
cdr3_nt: TGCGCCAGCAGACTAACAGGGACGATAAGCGAGCAGTACTTC

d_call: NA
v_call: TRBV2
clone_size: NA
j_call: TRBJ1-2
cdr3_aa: CASKTGWTNGYTF
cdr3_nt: TGTGCCAGTAAGACAGGATGGACCAATGGCTACACCTTC

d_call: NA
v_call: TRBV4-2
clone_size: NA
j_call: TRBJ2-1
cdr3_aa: CASSQAGSGGSSYNEQFF
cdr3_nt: TGTGCCAGCAGCCAAGCGGGATCTGGCGGAAGCTCCTACAATGAGCAGTTCTTC

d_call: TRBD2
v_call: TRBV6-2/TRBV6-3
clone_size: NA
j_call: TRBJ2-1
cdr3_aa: CASSYGGGGLPYNEQFF
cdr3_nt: TGTGCCAGCAGTTACGGCGGCGGGGGGCTCCCCTACAATGAGCAGTTCTTC